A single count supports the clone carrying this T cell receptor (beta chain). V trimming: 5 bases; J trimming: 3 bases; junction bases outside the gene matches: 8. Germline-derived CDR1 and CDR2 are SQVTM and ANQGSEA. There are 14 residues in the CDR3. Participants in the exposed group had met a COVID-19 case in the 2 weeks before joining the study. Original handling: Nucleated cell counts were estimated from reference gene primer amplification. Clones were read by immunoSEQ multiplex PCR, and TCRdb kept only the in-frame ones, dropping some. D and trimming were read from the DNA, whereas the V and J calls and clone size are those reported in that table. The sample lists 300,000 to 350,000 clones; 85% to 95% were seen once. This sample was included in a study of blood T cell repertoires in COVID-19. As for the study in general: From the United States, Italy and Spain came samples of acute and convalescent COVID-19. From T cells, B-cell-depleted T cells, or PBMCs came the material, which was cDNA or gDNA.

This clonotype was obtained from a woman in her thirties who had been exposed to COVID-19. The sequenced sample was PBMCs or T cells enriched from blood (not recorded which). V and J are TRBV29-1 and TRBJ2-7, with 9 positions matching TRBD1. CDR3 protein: CSVHGGTGRYEQYF. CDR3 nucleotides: TGCAGCGTTCACGGGGGGACAGGGCGCTACGAGCAGTACTTC.